These 31 T cell receptor beta chains were sequenced from one sample in a study of T-cell memory formation after mild COVID-19. A single record per CDR3 protein comes from TCRdb applying MiXCR to the 5' RACE reads. The profile shows more than 350,000 distinct CDR3 sequences, approximately 15% of them singletons. Sequencing used PBMCs or a T cell subset sorted from them (not recorded which). The receptors originated from a man younger than 30 who had mild COVID-19 (a few samples of this study predate the infection). Cell type and time point are not known.

A few counts support this clonotype. The chain couples TRBV6-5 to TRBJ1-1; D uncertain. The CDR3 extends over 13 amino acids. Deletions cut 6 bases from V and 10 bases from J, with 18 bases between. Germline V gene sequence: CDR1 MNHEY, CDR2 SVGAGI. The CDR3 protein is CASRYESGRGAFF. CDR3 DNA: TGTGCCAGCAGATACGAGTCCGGACGGGGAGCTTTCTTT.

This clonotype was counted a few times. This chain connects TRBV7-6 to TRBJ2-2; tentatively, D is TRBD2 (5 bases). CDR1 SGHVS and CDR2 FNYEAQ come from the germline V gene. The CDR3 is 15 amino acids. The V end was cut by 5 bases, the J end by 5 bases, with 15 bases between. The DNA of the CDR3 is TGTGCCAGCAGCATACTCGTACGGACTACCGGGGAGCTGTTTTTT. Its protein is CASSILVRTTGELFF.

The V call is TRBV7-2, the J call TRBJ2-3; TRBD1 is a possible D gene (5 bases). The germline gives CDR1 SGHTA, CDR2 FQGNSA. The CDR3 runs to 14 residues. V was pared by 5 bases and J by 4 bases, with 13 bases between. The chain's CDR3 is CASSLQPRADTQYF. CDR3 DNA sequence: TGTGCCAGCAGCCTCCAGCCCAGGGCAGATACGCAGTATTTT.

The chain carries TRBV6-6 and TRBJ1-4, with unresolved D. The V end was cut by 6 bases, the J end by 11 bases, with 10 bases between. The CDR3 is made up of 11 amino acids. The germline gives CDR1 MNHNY, CDR2 SVGAGI (reference sequence). The CDR3 sequence is CASRHSWKLFF. The CDR3 bases are TGTGCCAGCAGGCACTCTTGGAAACTGTTTTTT.

The sample holds a few counts of this clonotype. The V gene is TRBV7-8, the J gene TRBJ2-3; D uncertain. Trimming took 0 bases from V and 3 from J, leaving 10 bases between them. Germline V gene sequence: CDR1 SGHVS, CDR2 FQNEAQ. This CDR3 is 15 amino acids long. For the CDR3, the DNA is TGTGCCAGCAGCTTAGCGGTACCCAGAACAGATACGCAGTATTTT. Encoded protein: CASSLAVPRTDTQYF.

The table lists this clonotype with many counts. This rearrangement joins TRBV12-3 or TRBV12-4 to TRBJ2-1, with 15 bases aligning to TRBD2. This CDR3 has 22 amino acids. Losses at the gene ends were 6 bases for V and 4 bases for J; bases not matched to a gene: 22. DNA of the CDR3: TGTGCCAGCAGAAGCAGGACTAGCGGGGGGGCCGTTGGTCCCACATGGTACAATGAGCAGTTCTTC. Its translation: CASRSRTSGGAVGPTWYNEQFF.

This clonotype has a count of ten or more. The chain combines TRBV6-1 with TRBJ1-2; D unclear. The CDR3 has 14 residues. The V end lost 8 bases, the J end lost 4 bases, and 17 bases lay between the germline ends. CDR1 MNHNS and CDR2 SASEGT come from the germline V gene. Here the CDR3 reads CASRLITAVYGYTF. The CDR3 DNA reads TGTGCCAGCCGCCTCATTACAGCAGTCTATGGCTACACCTTC.

This clonotype was found a few times. The chain is built from TRBV6-2 or TRBV6-3 and TRBJ2-3; a possible D gene is TRBD2 (6 bases). Germline V gives CDR1 MNHEY, CDR2 SVGEGT. Between the trimmed V and J ends, which lost 6 bases and 3 bases, there was a span of 13 bases. This CDR3 region has 14 residues. The CDR3 sequence: CASRRLVATDTQYF. For the CDR3, the DNA is TGTGCCAGCAGACGACTAGTCGCTACAGATACGCAGTATTTT.

V gene TRBV30 combines with J gene TRBJ1-2, with TRBD1 matching 8 bases. V gave up 2 bases and J gave up 4 bases; unmatched junction bases: 12. The CDR3 consists of 16 residues. Per germline, CDR1 GTSNPN and CDR2 SVGIG (reference sequence). The CDR3 is CAWSTFVDRVVYGYTF. The CDR3 bases are TGTGCCTGGAGTACTTTCGTGGACAGGGTCGTCTATGGCTACACCTTC.

The chain combines TRBV7-8 with TRBJ1-2; D unresolved. Germline values: CDR1 SGHVS, CDR2 FQNEAQ. Trimming cost V 5 bases and J 8 bases, with 15 bases left between them. This CDR3 comprises 13 residues. In nucleotides, the CDR3 is TGTGCCAGCAGCCCCAATGGGGTAAGAGGCTACACCTTC. Protein: CASSPNGVRGYTF.

This clonotype turned up a few times. The chain employs TRBV10-2 and TRBJ2-3, with D perhaps matching TRBD2 (5 bases). V lost 10 bases to trimming and J lost 2 bases, with 16 bases between them. CDR1 is WSHSY, CDR2 SAAADI, per germline. The CDR3 loop spans 14 amino acids. CDR3 sequence reads: CATALGAATDTQYF. CDR3 nucleotides: TGCGCCACCGCCCTGGGAGCGGCCACAGATACGCAGTATTTT.

About this clonotype: One junction end does not reproduce the germline sequence, and a read error may be involved. The chain is built from TRBV7-8 and TRBJ2-5, with a tentative D call TRBD2 (5 bases). The CDR3 runs 14 residues. Germline loops: CDR1 SGHVS, CDR2 FQNEAQ. CDR3 sequence reads: CASSLGGFEETHYF. CDR3 DNA sequence: TGTGCCAGCAGCTTAGGAGGGTTCGAAGAGACCCATTACTTC.

This clonotype was recorded many times. CDR3 in DNA: TGTGCGAGTGGTGGCGCTGAAGCTTTCTTT. Translating gives CASGGAEAFF. This sequence joins TRBV2 and TRBJ1-1; D is uncertain. This CDR3 is 10 amino acids long. Germline CDR1 reads SNHLY; CDR2 reads FYNNEI.

V gene TRBV29-1 combines with J gene TRBJ2-2; 7 bases are shared with TRBD2. The CDR3 consists of 14 residues. The trim removed 7 bases at V and 6 bases at J, leaving 11 bases unmatched. Germline V gene data show CDR1 as SQVTM and CDR2 as ANQGSEA. The CDR3 region is CSAGLSKSSGELFF. CDR3 nucleotides: TGCAGCGCGGGACTATCTAAGAGCTCCGGGGAGCTGTTTTTT.

The rearrangement joins TRBV27 to TRBJ1-2, with D perhaps matching TRBD1 (5 bases). Trimming stripped 4 bases from V and 8 bases from J, with 14 bases between. CDR1 and CDR2 (germline): MNHEY, SMNVEV (reference sequence). The CDR3 has 13 residues. The DNA of the CDR3 is TGTGCCAGCAGTTGGGCAGGGTTAATGGGCTACACCTTC. It translates to CASSWAGLMGYTF.

In this sample, this clonotype turned up many times. This rearrangement joins TRBV4-3 to TRBJ1-5; 7 positions agree with TRBD1. Germline loops: CDR1 LGHNA, CDR2 YSLEER. CDR3 length: 14 residues. The ends lost 3 bases at V and 5 bases at J; junction bases unmatched: 4. CDR3 residues: CASSQIGGDQPQHF. In DNA form, the CDR3 reads TGCGCCAGCAGCCAGATAGGGGGCGATCAGCCCCAGCATTTT.

The CDR3 protein is CASSLGLAGGGSEQYF. In DNA, the CDR3 is TGTGCCAGCAGCCTGGGACTAGCCGGGGGGGGTTCCGAGCAGTACTTC. The J gene is TRBJ2-7, the V gene TRBV9; 9 positions match TRBD2. With 4 bases clipped from V and 6 bases from J, the junction kept 14 bases outside the gene matches. The CDR3 is made up of 16 amino acids. Looked up from germline, CDR1 is SGDLS and CDR2 is YYNGEE.

V is TRBV9 and J is TRBJ1-1, with D uncertain. There are 12 residues in the CDR3. The germline V and J ends were trimmed by 7 bases and 4 bases, with 11 bases remaining between them. CDR1 is SGDLS, CDR2 YYNGEE, per germline. The CDR3 here is CASSGLATEAFF. The CDR3 region has the DNA TGTGCCAGCTCCGGACTTGCCACTGAAGCTTTCTTT.

This chain connects TRBV12-3 or TRBV12-4 to TRBJ1-2; the D is unclear. The CDR3 has 15 residues. V lost 6 bases to trimming and J lost 6 bases, with 20 bases between them. The CDR3 spells CASSRPGRSWHGYTF. In DNA, the CDR3 is TGTGCCAGCAGCCGGCCTGGACGGTCCTGGCATGGCTACACCTTC.

This clonotype was counted between two and nine times. The chain has TRBV27 and TRBJ2-2, with 7 bases lining up with TRBD2. Trimming cost V 7 bases and J 6 bases; bases outside gene matches: 8. CDR1 MNHEY and CDR2 SMNVEV come from the germline V gene (reference sequence). This CDR3 has 14 residues. CDR3 in amino acids: CASTSGGSAGELFF. CDR3 sequence (DNA): TGTGCCAGCACCTCCGGGGGGTCTGCCGGGGAGCTGTTTTTT.

The chain carries TRBV12-3 or TRBV12-4 and TRBJ2-7; 11 bases fit TRBD1. V was clipped by 1 base and J by 1 base; unmatched bases: 3. The CDR3 contains 16 residues. The CDR3 here is CASSLEGQGGSYEQYF. CDR3 in DNA: TGTGCCAGCAGTTTAGAGGGACAGGGGGGGTCCTACGAGCAGTACTTC.

Only a few counts were recorded for this clonotype. The chain is built from TRBV6-6 and TRBJ1-3; D gene unclear. Germline assignment: CDR1 MNHNY and CDR2 SVGAGI (reference sequence). V lost 5 bases, J lost 0 bases, and 5 bases lay in between. The CDR3 is 13 residues long. CDR3 bases: TGTGCCAGCAGTACCAACTCTGGAAACACCATATATTTT. Translated, it gives CASSTNSGNTIYF.

This clonotype was seen at least ten times. The V and J genes are TRBV27 and TRBJ2-7; TRBD2 is a possible D gene (6 bases). V was shortened by 3 bases and J by 1 base, with 13 bases between the two germline ends. Germline V gene sequence: CDR1 MNHEY, CDR2 SMNVEV (reference sequence). The CDR3 has 15 residues. CDR3 in amino acids: CASSFKAGGSYEQYV. The CDR3 nucleotides are TGTGCCAGCAGTTTTAAGGCCGGGGGATCCTACGAGCAGTACGTC.

This clonotype turned up a few times. V usage is TRBV7-8 and J usage is TRBJ1-2, with 9 positions matching TRBD1. The CDR3 covers 17 residues. With V trimmed by 0 bases and J by 7 bases, 12 bases remained unmatched. CDR1 and CDR2 (germline): SGHVS, FQNEAQ. The CDR3, as DNA: TGTGCCAGCAGCTTAGCCGGACAGGGGCCCCGGGAAGGTGGCTACACCTTC. It encodes CASSLAGQGPREGGYTF.

This clonotype was counted at least ten times. The chain has TRBV5-1 and TRBJ2-5; D gene unclear. The CDR3 sequence is 12 residues long. Germline CDR1 and CDR2: SGHRS and YFSETQ. V shed 3 bases and J shed 5 bases, with 8 bases lying between them. The CDR3 sequence: CASSWGGETQYF. CDR3 coding DNA: TGCGCCAGCAGCTGGGGTGGGGAGACCCAGTACTTC.

This clonotype has more than one count but fewer than ten. This chain links TRBV6-2 or TRBV6-3 with TRBJ2-2; TRBD1 matches 7 bases. V dropped 8 bases and J dropped 6; count of bases not matched to a gene: 6. Germline CDR1 and CDR2: MNHEY and SVGEGT. CDR3 size: 13 residues. The CDR3 region has the DNA TGTGCCAGCCACAGGGGCTGGTCCGGGGAGCTGTTTTTT. As protein: CASHRGWSGELFF.

The J gene is TRBJ2-5, the V gene TRBV5-6, with D possibly matching TRBD1 (6 bases). V gave up 1 base and J gave up 5 bases, with 15 bases separating them. There are 15 residues in the CDR3. Germline values: CDR1 SGHDT, CDR2 YYEEEE. This CDR3 is CASSLPPDQGETQYF. In DNA, the CDR3 is TGTGCCAGCAGCTTGCCTCCGGATCAGGGGGAGACCCAGTACTTC.

The table lists this clonotype with a few counts. The CDR3 DNA follows: TGTGCCAGCAGTTTCTACGGTGCAACTAATGAAAAACTGTTTTTT. It encodes CASSFYGATNEKLFF. The chain uses TRBV12-3 or TRBV12-4 and TRBJ1-4; D gene uncertain. This CDR3 is built from 15 residues. V lost 3 bases to trimming and J lost 0 bases, with 8 bases between them.

The V gene is TRBV3-1, the J gene TRBJ2-5; the D call may be TRBD1 or TRBD2 (6 bases each). This CDR3 has 14 residues. From germline, CDR1 is LGHDT and CDR2 YNNKEL (reference sequence). V lost 1 base to trimming and J lost 7 bases, with 13 bases between them. This chain's CDR3 is CASSQVRGPGTQYF. In nucleotides, the CDR3 is TGTGCCAGCAGCCAAGTACGGGGGCCCGGGACCCAGTACTTC.

This clonotype was seen a handful of times. The V call is TRBV10-3, the J call TRBJ2-2, with D perhaps TRBD1 (5 bases). The CDR3 is made up of 16 amino acids. CDR1 ENHRY and CDR2 SYGVKD come from the germline V gene. Between the trimmed V and J ends, which lost 1 base and 3 bases, there was a span of 12 bases. The chain's CDR3 is CAISEWQGIDTGELFF. CDR3 DNA sequence: TGTGCCATCAGTGAGTGGCAGGGTATCGACACCGGGGAGCTGTTTTTT.

V usage is TRBV4-1 and J usage is TRBJ1-6; a weak D match, TRBD1 (5 bases). From germline, CDR1 is MGHRA and CDR2 YSYEKL. The CDR3 has 16 residues. The germline V and J ends were trimmed by 0 bases and 5 bases, with 11 bases remaining between them. Written as DNA, the CDR3 is TGCGCCAGCAGCCAAGAAGGGGTCGGGGATAATTCACCCCTCCACTTT. This encodes CASSQEGVGDNSPLHF.